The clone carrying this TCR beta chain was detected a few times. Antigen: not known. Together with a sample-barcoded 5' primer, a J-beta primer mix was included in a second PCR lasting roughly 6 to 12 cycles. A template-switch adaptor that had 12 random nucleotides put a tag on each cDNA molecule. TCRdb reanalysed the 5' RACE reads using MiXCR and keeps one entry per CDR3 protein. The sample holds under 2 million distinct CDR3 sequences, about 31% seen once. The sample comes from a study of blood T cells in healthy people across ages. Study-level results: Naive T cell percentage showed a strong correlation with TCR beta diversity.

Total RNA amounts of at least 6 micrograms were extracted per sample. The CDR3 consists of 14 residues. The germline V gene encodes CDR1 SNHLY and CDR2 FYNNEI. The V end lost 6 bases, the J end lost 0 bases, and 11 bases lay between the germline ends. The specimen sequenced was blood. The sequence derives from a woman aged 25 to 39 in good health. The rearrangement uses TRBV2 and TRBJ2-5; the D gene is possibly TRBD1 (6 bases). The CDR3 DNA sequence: TGTGCCAGCAGGGAACAGGGAAACCAAGAGACCCAGTACTTC. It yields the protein CASREQGNQETQYF.